This T cell receptor (beta chain) stems from a study of shared clonotypes between healthy human individuals. Turning to the study itself: Three plates were used per donor for CD4 naive, three for CD4 memory, two for CD8 naive and one for CD8 memory. General observations from the study: Donor clonotype sharing was expected to depend on sequencing depth. Rarefaction indicated that sorted-subset sequencing remained incomplete although depth was large.

Data came from immunoSEQ multiplex PCR; TCRdb stores just in-frame clones and leaves some out. The sample has millions of clones; approximately 94% are singletons. As concerns this clone: Its antigen is unidentified.

The CDR3 sequence is 15 residues long. CDR1 is SGHTA, CDR2 FQGNSA, per germline. J lost 6 bases, V lost 2 bases, and 9 bases had no gene match. Healthy adults negative for HIV, lacking recent acute infections or vaccinations, served as donors. The V gene is TRBV7-2, the J gene TRBJ2-7; 8 nucleotides line up with TRBD1. This clonotype originated in a man aged 18 to 30 in good health. Sequenced sample: naive CD4+ T cells sorted from blood. Subset noted: CD45RA+ positively selected. CDR3 in amino acids: CASSLLGQEFVEQYF. In DNA form, the CDR3 reads TGTGCCAGCAGCTTATTGGGACAGGAGTTCGTCGAGCAGTACTTC. Using reference TRBV7-2 and TRBJ2-7 for the parts outside the CDR3, the full variable domain is GAGVSQSPSNKVTEKGKDVELRCDPISGHTALYWYRQSLGQGLEFLIYFQGNSAPDKSGLPSDRFSAERTGGSVSTLTIQRTQQEDSAVYLCASSLLGQEFVEQYFGPGTRLTVT.